Listed below are T cell receptor beta chains from one sample, sequenced in a study of cytomegalovirus exposure and HLA in healthy donors. Measured with immunoSEQ multiplex PCR; TCRdb has only the in-frame clones, and not every one. The sample carries about 70,000 clones, about 73% recorded once. The sequenced sample consisted of PBMCs. These receptors were obtained from a woman in her thirties in good health and CMV-seronegative. CDR3s include the opening cysteine and the closing phenylalanine or tryptophan. Some rows have no size entry. The others give once, few or many, or a class for an expanded clone.

clone size	V gene	J gene	CDR3 protein
-	TRBV11-2	TRBJ2-7	CASSLAGSMAYEQYF
-	TRBV7-9	TRBJ2-7	CASSLLDSSFYEQYF
few	TRBV6-6	TRBJ2-1	CASSYPTGYNEQFF
-	TRBV7-3	TRBJ2-3	CASSLSGGKDTQYF
medium-sized	TRBV19	TRBJ2-7	CASSIAHTSYEQYF
-	TRBV7-9	TRBJ1-6	CASSLRGMYSPLHF
few	TRBV4-1	TRBJ2-1	CASSLVLTSSPNNEQFF
-	TRBV7-9	TRBJ2-7	CASSPWGVVTGGNEQYF
-	TRBV7-2	TRBJ2-2	CASSLVFGLAGGLGGELFF
few	TRBV5-8	TRBJ2-1	CASSLASGGYNEQFF
-	TRBV18	TRBJ1-4	CASSPLSGNEKLFF
-	TRBV19	TRBJ2-5	CASSGLDQETQYF
-	TRBV5-1	TRBJ1-5	CASSFGGSGGDNQPQHF
-	TRBV4-1	TRBJ1-1	CASSQGPRGAEAFF
few	TRBV10-2	TRBJ1-1	CASRGSTNTEAFF
few	TRBV4-1	TRBJ1-4	CASSQSGRDTGPNEKLFF
once	TRBV30	TRBJ2-5	CASTSGGNQETQYF
-	TRBV27	TRBJ2-1	CASSFKSTGLNEQFF
-	TRBV9	TRBJ2-3	CATSGGPADTQYF
-	TRBV5-4	TRBJ2-5	CASSINLGGGKETQYF
few	TRBV5-6	TRBJ2-4	CASSQAPGTSGGYKNIQYF
-	TRBV25-1	TRBJ2-2	CASSLAGTGGGELFF
-	TRBV7-2	TRBJ2-7	CASSLGAVGEQYF
-	TRBV18	TRBJ2-3	CASSELQTGKSHTQYF
-	TRBV28	TRBJ1-5	CASSGGQGGQPQHF
-	TRBV7-8	TRBJ1-2	CASSPGQSNYGYTF
-	TRBV4-1	TRBJ2-3	CASSQERLAGTLTDTQYF
-	TRBV2	TRBJ2-7	CASTGQSYEQYF
-	TRBV5-4	TRBJ1-1	CASSRGQAYTEAFF
-	TRBV5-1	TRBJ1-4	CASSLGGQGNEKLFF